The 12 T cell receptor beta chains listed next were all sequenced from one sample in a study of T cells in Graves' hyperthyroidism and ophthalmopathy (dated by TCRdb to about 2019). The method was multiplex PCR. This sample was sequenced with an Illumina HiSeq 2000. The TCR beta CDR3 regions were amplified from the RNA transcripts. The first round of RT-PCR for the TCR CDR3 was performed with the HTBI primer set and the Qiagen OneStep RT-PCR kit. TCRdb trimmed the raw reads at Q25, called clones with MiXCR and kept productive beta chains. Every distinct CDR3 protein forms one entry, paired with its most common genes and DNA. The sample records under 750,000 distinct CDR3 sequences, about 17% of which are singletons. The top ten clonotypes cover around 15% of the sample. The sample comprised blood. The receptors here all came from a woman between 50 and 59 years old with Graves' hyperthyroidism that later progressed to Graves' ophthalmopathy.

This clonotype was counted between two and nine times. In DNA form, the CDR3 reads TGTGCCAGCAGCCAACTGGGCAGGGCTTGGGGAGCTTTCTTT. Translating it yields CASSQLGRAWGAFF. This sequence joins TRBV14 and TRBJ1-1; D is perhaps TRBD1 (5 bases). V lost 2 bases to trimming and J lost 10 bases, with 17 bases between them. The CDR3 contains 14 residues. The V gene's germline CDR1 is SGHDN and CDR2 FVKESK.

The chain combines TRBV5-1 with TRBJ1-5; D possibly corresponds to TRBD1 (5 bases). V was cut by 4 bases and J by 3 bases, with 14 bases left in between. Germline CDR1 is SGHRS and CDR2 is YFSETQ. The CDR3 length is 15 residues. CDR3 in DNA: TGCGCCAGCAGCCCATCAGGGAGCTTCAATCAGCCCCAGCATTTT. It translates to CASSPSGSFNQPQHF. The variable domain in full, completed from reference TRBV5-1 and TRBJ1-5, reads KAGVTQTPRYLIKTRGQQVTLSCSPISGHRSVSWYQQTPGQGLQFLFEYFSETQRNKGNFPGRFSGRQFSNSRSEMNVSTLELGDSALYLCASSPSGSFNQPQHFGDGTRLSIL.

The chain couples TRBV20-1 to TRBJ1-2; the D is unclear. With 6 bases removed from V and 5 bases from J, the gap between germline ends came to 13 bases. The CDR3 totals 12 residues. Germline V gives CDR1 DFQATT, CDR2 SNEGSKA (reference sequence). CDR3 in amino acids: CSAAPVGYGYTF. CDR3 DNA sequence: TGCAGTGCAGCCCCAGTCGGATATGGCTACACCTTC.

At least ten counts were recorded for this clonotype. The J gene is TRBJ2-1, the V gene TRBV11-2; the D gene is possibly TRBD1 (8 bases). This CDR3 has 14 amino acids. The V end lost 5 bases, the J end lost 7 bases, and 15 bases lay between the germline ends. Germline V gene sequence: CDR1 SGHAT, CDR2 FQNNGV. The CDR3 DNA reads TGTGCCAGCAGCGAACAGGGGGGGGGGAATGAGCAGTTCTTC. This translates into CASSEQGGGNEQFF.

This clonotype was recorded many times. The rearrangement uses TRBV20-1 and TRBJ1-5; 11 bases are a match to TRBD1. CDR1 is DFQATT, CDR2 SNEGSKA, per germline (reference sequence). J gave up 11 bases and V 3 bases, and 12 bases lay outside the gene matches. The length of the CDR3 is 15 residues. CDR3 coding DNA: TGCAGTGCTAGGGCGTTGGGACAGGGGGACGATGCCCAGCATTTT. Translation gives CSARALGQGDDAQHF.

Only a few counts were recorded for this clonotype. The chain joins TRBV6-1 to TRBJ1-2; D may be TRBD1 (6 bases). The germline V gene encodes CDR1 MNHNS and CDR2 SASEGT. V shed 6 bases and J shed 0 bases, with 11 bases lying between them. This CDR3 spans 14 amino acids. DNA of the CDR3: TGTGCCAGCAGGCCTTGGACAGCTAACTATGGCTACACCTTC. Protein sequence: CASRPWTANYGYTF.

This clonotype was seen many times. The chain carries TRBV11-1 and TRBJ2-5, with D perhaps matching TRBD1 or TRBD2 (5 bases each). This CDR3 has 15 amino acids. The germline gives CDR1 SGHAT, CDR2 FQDESV (reference sequence). With 1 base removed from V and 1 base from J, the gap between germline ends came to 10 bases. The CDR3 bases are TGTGCCAGCAGCTTAGACCAGGGAGCCCAAGAGACCCAGTACTTC. This sequence encodes CASSLDQGAQETQYF. Variable domain in full (rest from reference TRBV11-1 and TRBJ2-5): EAEVAQSPRYKITEKSQAVAFWCDPISGHATLYWYRQILGQGPELLVQFQDESVVDDSQLPKDRFSAERLKGVDSTLKIQPAELGDSAMYLCASSLDQGAQETQYFGPGTRLLVL.

In this sample, this clonotype turned up many times. The chain links TRBV13 to TRBJ2-1, with 9 bases aligning to TRBD2. Germline CDR1 reads PRHDT; CDR2 reads FYEKMQ (reference sequence). The V and J ends lost 3 bases and 12 bases, in that order; junction bases with no gene match: 0. CDR3 length equals 11 residues. CDR3 residues: CASSFSGGQFF. CDR3 in DNA: TGTGCCAGCAGCTTTAGCGGGGGGCAGTTCTTC.

This clonotype was seen at least ten times. The gene calls are TRBV11-3 and TRBJ2-1; D not resolved. CDR1 and CDR2 from the germline V gene are SGHNT and YENEEA. Trimming took off 4 bases at V and 1 base at J, with 8 bases between the two ends. This CDR3 is built from 14 residues. This CDR3 is CASSSSESYNEQFF. CDR3 coding DNA: TGTGCCAGCAGCTCTAGTGAGTCCTACAATGAGCAGTTCTTC.

This clonotype showed up many times. This chain connects TRBV27 to TRBJ2-3; the match to TRBD2 covers 11 bases. After removal of 5 bases from V and 4 bases from J, the junction contained 8 bases not matched to a gene. The CDR3 extends over 16 amino acids. CDR1 is MNHEY and CDR2 is SMNVEV in the germline V gene (reference sequence). The CDR3: CASSDSGGAYADTQYF. CDR3 DNA: TGTGCCAGCAGTGATAGCGGGGGGGCCTACGCAGATACGCAGTATTTT.

The chain joins TRBV7-9 to TRBJ1-2; TRBD1 might be the D (5 bases). This CDR3 is 12 amino acids long. Germline CDR1 SEHNR, CDR2 FQNEAQ (reference sequence). V lost 5 bases, J lost 8 bases, and 12 bases lay in between. Written as DNA, the CDR3 is TGTGCCAGCAGCCCGGGGCCACAAGGCTACACCTTC. Amino acid sequence: CASSPGPQGYTF.

This clonotype was counted many times. The chain is built from TRBV2 and TRBJ1-2, with D unresolved. CDR1 SNHLY and CDR2 FYNNEI come from the germline V gene. Between the trimmed V and J ends, which lost 3 bases and 4 bases, there was a span of 12 bases. There are 14 residues in the CDR3. CDR3 protein: CASSERGEGYGYTF. CDR3 bases: TGTGCCAGCAGTGAGCGGGGTGAAGGCTATGGCTACACCTTC. The full variable domain, with the rest looked up from reference TRBV2 and TRBJ1-2, is EPEVTQTPSHQVTQMGQEVILRCVPISNHLYFYWYRQILGQKVEFLVSFYNNEISEKSEIFDDQFSVERPDGSNFTLKIRSTKLEDSAMYFCASSERGEGYGYTFGSGTRLTVV.